The source of this T cell receptor beta chain is a study of PD-1 and CTLA-4 blockade in melanoma. The protocol was immunoSEQ multiplex PCR, while the TCRdb copy is restricted to in-frame clones and leaves out a portion. The sample has 25,000 to 35,000 clones, less than 95% seen once. Trimming shortened V by 8 bases and J by 2 bases, and 18 bases separated the two germline ends. The germline gives CDR1 SQVTM, CDR2 ANQGSEA. The CDR3 loop spans 14 amino acids. The specimen comprised CD8+ T cells from peripheral blood, sampled from a patient given anti-PD-1 treatment. This receptor was identified in a human donor with melanoma. The rearrangement links TRBV29-1 to TRBJ1-1; D may be TRBD1 (5 bases). The DNA of the CDR3 is TGCAGCTTTTCGGGAGGGGTGGGTAACACTGAAGCTTTCTTT. Protein sequence: CSFSGGVGNTEAFF. The full variable domain, completed using reference TRBV29-1 and TRBJ1-1, is SAVISQKPSRDICQRGTSLTIQCQVDSQVTMMFWYRQQPGQSLTLIATANQGSEATYESGFVIDKFPISRPNLTFSTLTVSNMSPEDSSIYLCSFSGGVGNTEAFFGQGTRLTVV.